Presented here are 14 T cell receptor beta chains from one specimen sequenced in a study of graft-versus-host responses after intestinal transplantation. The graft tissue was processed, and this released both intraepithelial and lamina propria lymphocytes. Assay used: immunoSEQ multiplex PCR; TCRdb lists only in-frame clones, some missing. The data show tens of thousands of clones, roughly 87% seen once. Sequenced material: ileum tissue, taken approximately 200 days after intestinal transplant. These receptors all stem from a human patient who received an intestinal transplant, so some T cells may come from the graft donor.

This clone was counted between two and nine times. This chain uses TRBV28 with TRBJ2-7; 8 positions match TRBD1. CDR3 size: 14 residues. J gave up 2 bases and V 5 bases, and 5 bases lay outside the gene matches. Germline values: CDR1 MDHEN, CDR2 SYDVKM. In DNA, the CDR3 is TGTGCCAGCAGTCTTCCGGACAGGGCCTACGAGCAGTACTTC. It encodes CASSLPDRAYEQYF.

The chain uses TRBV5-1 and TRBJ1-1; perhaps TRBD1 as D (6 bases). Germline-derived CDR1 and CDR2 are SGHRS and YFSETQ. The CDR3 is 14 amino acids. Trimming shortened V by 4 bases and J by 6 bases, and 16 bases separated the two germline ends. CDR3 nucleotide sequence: TGCGCCAGCAGCCGTCGCGAGGGGGGCGCTGAAGCTTTCTTT. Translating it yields CASSRREGGAEAFF.

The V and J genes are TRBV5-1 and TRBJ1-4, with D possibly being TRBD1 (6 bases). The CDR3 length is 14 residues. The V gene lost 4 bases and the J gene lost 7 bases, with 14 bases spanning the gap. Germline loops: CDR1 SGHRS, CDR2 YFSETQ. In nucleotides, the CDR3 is TGCGCCAGCAGCCTCTGGGGGCCAGGTGAAAAACTGTTTTTT. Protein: CASSLWGPGEKLFF.

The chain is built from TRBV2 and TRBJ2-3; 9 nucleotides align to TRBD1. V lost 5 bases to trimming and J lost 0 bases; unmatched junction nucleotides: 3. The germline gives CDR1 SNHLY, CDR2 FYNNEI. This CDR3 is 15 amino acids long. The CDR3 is CASSLDRGSTDTQYF. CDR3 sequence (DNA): TGTGCCAGCAGTCTAGACAGGGGGAGCACAGATACGCAGTATTTT.

The CDR3 region has the DNA TGTGCCAGCTCAAAGGGACAACAGGGCTATGGCTACACCTTC. Translated, it gives CASSKGQQGYGYTF. The genes are TRBV18 and TRBJ1-2, with D tentatively TRBD1 (6 bases). This CDR3 has 14 amino acids. V lost 5 bases, J lost 4 bases, and 14 bases lay in between. Germline assignment: CDR1 KGHSH and CDR2 LQKENI.

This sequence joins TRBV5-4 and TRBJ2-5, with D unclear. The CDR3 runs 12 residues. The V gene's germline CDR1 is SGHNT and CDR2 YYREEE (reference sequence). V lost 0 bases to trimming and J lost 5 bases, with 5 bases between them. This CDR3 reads CASSLAAETQYF. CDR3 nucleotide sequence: TGTGCCAGCAGCTTGGCGGCTGAGACCCAGTACTTC.

The CDR3 protein is CASGSGRGNTIYF. CDR3 nucleotide sequence: TGTGCCAGCGGCTCGGGACGGGGAAACACCATATATTTT. The chain recombines TRBV7-2 with TRBJ1-3; tentatively, D is TRBD1 (5 bases). V was pared by 8 bases and J by 4 bases, with 12 bases between. Germline-derived CDR1 and CDR2 are SGHTA and FQGNSA. The length of the CDR3 is 13 residues.

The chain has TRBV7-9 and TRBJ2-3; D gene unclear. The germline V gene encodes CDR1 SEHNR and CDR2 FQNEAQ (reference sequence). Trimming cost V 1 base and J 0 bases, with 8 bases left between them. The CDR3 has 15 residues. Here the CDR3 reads CASSLGGTSTDTQYF. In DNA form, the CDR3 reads TGTGCCAGCAGCTTAGGGGGAACTAGCACAGATACGCAGTATTTT.

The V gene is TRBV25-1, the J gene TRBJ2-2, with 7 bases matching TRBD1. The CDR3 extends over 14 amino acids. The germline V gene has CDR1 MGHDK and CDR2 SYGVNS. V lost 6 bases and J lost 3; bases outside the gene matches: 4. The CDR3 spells CASRTGLDTGELFF. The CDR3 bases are TGTGCCAGCAGGACAGGGCTGGACACCGGGGAGCTGTTTTTT.

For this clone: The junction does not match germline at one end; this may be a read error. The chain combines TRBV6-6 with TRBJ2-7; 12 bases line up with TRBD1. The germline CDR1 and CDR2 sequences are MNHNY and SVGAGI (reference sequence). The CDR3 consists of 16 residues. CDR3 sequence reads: CASTPTGTGGSHEQYF. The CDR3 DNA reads TGTGCCAGCACACCAACCGGGACAGGGGGCTCCCACGAGCAGTACTTC.

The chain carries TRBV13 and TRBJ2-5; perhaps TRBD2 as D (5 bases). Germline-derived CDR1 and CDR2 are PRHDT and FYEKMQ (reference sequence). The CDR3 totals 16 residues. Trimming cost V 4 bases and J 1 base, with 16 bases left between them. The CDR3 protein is CASSSYQSGIQETQYF. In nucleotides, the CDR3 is TGTGCCAGCAGCTCATACCAATCCGGGATCCAAGAGACCCAGTACTTC.

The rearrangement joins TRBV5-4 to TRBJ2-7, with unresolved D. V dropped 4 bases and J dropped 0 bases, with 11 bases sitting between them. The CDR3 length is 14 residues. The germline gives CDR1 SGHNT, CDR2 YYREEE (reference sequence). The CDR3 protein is CASSPGGLSYEQYF. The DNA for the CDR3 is TGTGCCAGCAGCCCCGGCGGCCTCTCCTACGAGCAGTACTTC.

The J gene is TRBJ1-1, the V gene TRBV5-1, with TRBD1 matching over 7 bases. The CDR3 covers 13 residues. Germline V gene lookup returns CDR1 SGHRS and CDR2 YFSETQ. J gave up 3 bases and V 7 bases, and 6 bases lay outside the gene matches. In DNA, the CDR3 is TGCGCCAGCTCCCCAGGGACAGACACTGAAGCTTTCTTT. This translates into CASSPGTDTEAFF.

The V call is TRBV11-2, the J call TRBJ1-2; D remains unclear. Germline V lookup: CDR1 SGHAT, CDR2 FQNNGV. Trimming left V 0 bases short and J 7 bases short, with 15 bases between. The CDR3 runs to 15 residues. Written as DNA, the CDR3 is TGTGCCAGCAGCTTAGACGGGGTGGGAGAACGTGGCTACACCTTC. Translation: CASSLDGVGERGYTF.